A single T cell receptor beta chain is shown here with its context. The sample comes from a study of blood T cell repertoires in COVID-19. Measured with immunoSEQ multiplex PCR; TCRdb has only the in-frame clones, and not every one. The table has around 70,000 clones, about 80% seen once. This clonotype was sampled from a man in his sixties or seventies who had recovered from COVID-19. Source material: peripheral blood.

The CDR3 loop is CASSLVGWTSSTGELFF. In DNA form, the CDR3 reads TGTGCCAGCAGCTTAGTAGGGTGGACTAGCAGCACCGGGGAGCTGTTTTTT. The rearrangement uses TRBV7-3 and TRBJ2-2, with 8 nucleotides matching TRBD2. From germline, CDR1 is SGHTA and CDR2 FQGTGA. The CDR3 sequence is 17 residues long. After removal of 2 bases from V and 4 bases from J, the junction contained 9 bases not matched to a gene.